A single sample gave rise to the 26 T cell receptor beta chains below, sequenced in a study of cytomegalovirus exposure and HLA in healthy donors (dated by TCRdb to 2016 to 2017). Preparation of the library involved the immunoSEQ multiplex PCR assay. For the multiplex PCR, a mixture combining 60 forward primers for TCR Vbeta segments and 13 reverse primers for TCR Jbeta segments was used. Entries here come from immuneACCESS through TCRdb and include only in-frame sequences with V and J called. Some clones fail to appear in such tables; in the studies checked, an unresolved V gene covers under half of the shortfall, and the cause of the remainder is unknown. Recorded for this sample are roughly 99,000 clones; over 75% of them occurred a single time. The ten largest account for around 2.1% of the sample. Specimen: PBMCs. All receptors derive from a man aged 30 to 39 in good health and CMV-seronegative.

V gene TRBV6-1 combines with J gene TRBJ1-2; D unclear. Between the trimmed V and J ends, which lost 7 bases and 7 bases, there was a span of 19 bases. Germline assignment: CDR1 MNHNS and CDR2 SASEGT. This CDR3 spans 14 amino acids. The CDR3 nucleotides are TGTGCCAGCAAAGAGCGAGGTGAACTTCGTGGCTACACCTTC. This translates into CASKERGELRGYTF.

This chain links TRBV13 with TRBJ2-1; TRBD1 agrees at 9 bases. This CDR3 comprises 15 residues. From germline, CDR1 is PRHDT and CDR2 FYEKMQ (reference sequence). With V trimmed by 5 bases and J by 0 bases, 2 bases remained unmatched. CDR3 region: CASSQQGASYNEQFF. CDR3 in DNA: TGTGCCAGCAGCCAACAGGGGGCCTCCTACAATGAGCAGTTCTTC.

V and J are TRBV4-1 and TRBJ2-7, with D unresolved. Trimming cost V 3 bases and J 2 bases, with 14 bases left between them. The CDR3 runs 15 residues. CDR1 and CDR2 from the germline V gene are MGHRA and YSYEKL. The CDR3 protein is CASSHPGRDPYEQYF. CDR3 DNA sequence: TGCGCCAGCAGCCACCCAGGAAGAGACCCCTACGAGCAGTACTTC.

The chain carries TRBV10-2 and TRBJ2-1; 7 bases are shared with TRBD2. The CDR3 sequence is 15 residues long. After removal of 6 bases from V and 8 bases from J, the junction contained 13 bases not matched to a gene. Germline CDR1 reads WSHSY; CDR2 reads SAAADI. In DNA, the CDR3 is TGCGCCAGCAGAGCGAGCGGGGTTAGGTTCGATGAGCAGTTCTTC. Protein product: CASRASGVRFDEQFF.

V is TRBV30 and J is TRBJ2-5; D might be TRBD2 (6 bases). The CDR3 has 16 amino acids. V was shortened by 2 bases and J by 5 bases, with 21 bases between the two germline ends. Germline CDR1 is GTSNPN and CDR2 is SVGIG (reference sequence). Here the CDR3 reads CAWSPQVGGGLETQYF. The CDR3 nucleotides read TGTGCCTGGAGTCCCCAGGTCGGGGGAGGTCTGGAGACCCAGTACTTC.

The genes are TRBV9 and TRBJ1-2, with D hard to call. The CDR3 consists of 14 residues. Germline assignment: CDR1 SGDLS and CDR2 YYNGEE. V shed 2 bases and J shed 2 bases, with 10 bases lying between them. CDR3 sequence (DNA): TGTGCCAGCAGCGTCGAGGCTGAGAACTATGGCTACACCTTC. It specifies CASSVEAENYGYTF.

The rearrangement links TRBV6-1 to TRBJ2-2; D may be TRBD1 (5 bases). Germline CDR1 reads MNHNS; CDR2 reads SASEGT. The CDR3 covers 14 residues. Deletions cut 5 bases from V and 4 bases from J, with 11 bases between. The CDR3 DNA is TGTGCCAGCAGTTCAGGGCAGGCCACCGGGGAGCTGTTTTTT. It codes for CASSSGQATGELFF.

This CDR3 reads CASTRDTNTGELFF. The CDR3 coding sequence is TGTGCCAGCACCCGGGACACAAACACCGGGGAGCTGTTTTTT. V and J are TRBV7-3 and TRBJ2-2, with a weak D call TRBD1 (6 bases). The germline CDR1 and CDR2 sequences are SGHTA and FQGTGA. The CDR3 consists of 14 residues. The ends were cut back, 7 bases at V and 2 bases at J, with 11 bases in the middle. The variable domain in full, with the rest retrieved from reference TRBV7-3 and TRBJ2-2, is GAGVSQTPSNKVTEKGKYVELRCDPISGHTALYWYRQSLGQGPEFLIYFQGTGAADDSGLPNDRFFAVRPEGSVSTLKIQRTERGDSAVYLCASTRDTNTGELFFGEGSRLTVL.

The V gene is TRBV6-1, the J gene TRBJ1-1; no clear D gene. This CDR3 spans 14 amino acids. Trimming stripped 6 bases from V and 1 base from J, with 12 bases between. Germline V gene lookup returns CDR1 MNHNS and CDR2 SASEGT. The chain's CDR3 is CASRRNKGNTEAFF. CDR3 in DNA: TGTGCCAGCAGGCGGAACAAAGGGAACACTGAAGCTTTCTTT.

This chain connects TRBV5-1 to TRBJ2-7; 9 bases match TRBD2. This CDR3 contains 16 residues. With V trimmed by 3 bases and J by 2 bases, 9 bases remained unmatched. Germline lookup yields CDR1 SGHRS and CDR2 YFSETQ. The CDR3 is CASSWTSASGAYEQYF. In DNA form, the CDR3 reads TGCGCCAGCAGCTGGACCTCGGCTAGCGGGGCCTACGAGCAGTACTTC.

The chain couples TRBV6-5 to TRBJ2-5; unclear D gene. The germline gives CDR1 MNHEY, CDR2 SVGAGI. Between the trimmed V and J ends, which lost 2 bases and 5 bases, there was a span of 9 bases. CDR3 size: 13 residues. This CDR3 reads CASSYPASETQYF. The CDR3 nucleotides read TGTGCCAGCAGTTACCCCGCCAGTGAGACCCAGTACTTC.

This rearrangement joins TRBV11-2 to TRBJ2-3, with a possible D match to TRBD2 (5 bases). V dropped 3 bases and J dropped 7 bases, with 11 bases sitting between them. The CDR3 spans 13 residues. The germline gives CDR1 SGHAT, CDR2 FQNNGV. The CDR3 loop reads CASSFSGFHTQYF. The CDR3 region has the DNA TGTGCCAGCAGCTTTTCGGGGTTCCATACGCAGTATTTT.

The rearrangement uses TRBV30 and TRBJ2-7, with a tentative D call TRBD1 (6 bases). Between the trimmed V and J ends, which lost 3 bases and 2 bases, there was a span of 14 bases. The length of the CDR3 is 14 residues. Germline CDR1 is GTSNPN and CDR2 is SVGIG (reference sequence). The CDR3 reads CAWRPDRFTYEQYF. In nucleotides, the CDR3 is TGTGCCTGGAGACCAGACAGGTTCACCTACGAGCAGTACTTC.

The chain couples TRBV28 to TRBJ1-2; possibly TRBD1 for D (6 bases). The germline V gene has CDR1 MDHEN and CDR2 SYDVKM. The CDR3 spans 14 residues. Trimming left V 5 bases short and J 4 bases short, with 14 bases between. The CDR3 loop reads CASSRGTNVYGYTF. The CDR3 bases are TGTGCCAGCAGTCGAGGGACAAACGTCTATGGCTACACCTTC.

The chain is built from TRBV11-3 and TRBJ2-3; weak D call: TRBD2 (5 bases). With 5 bases removed from V and 3 bases from J, the gap between germline ends came to 15 bases. CDR1 is SGHNT, CDR2 YENEEA, per germline. CDR3 length: 15 residues. CDR3 loop: CASSPGIGMTDTQYF. The CDR3 DNA reads as TGTGCCAGCAGCCCGGGGATCGGGATGACAGATACGCAGTATTTT.

The V call is TRBV7-9, the J call TRBJ2-7; TRBD2 matches at 7 bases. There are 15 residues in the CDR3. The germline V gene encodes CDR1 SEHNR and CDR2 FQNEAQ (reference sequence). J gave up 5 bases and V 4 bases, and 11 bases lay outside the gene matches. CDR3 in DNA: TGTGCCAGCAGCTCCGGATGGACTAGGCCCAACGAGCAGTACTTC. Translated: CASSSGWTRPNEQYF.

The chain is built from TRBV5-4 and TRBJ2-7; TRBD2 aligns across 9 bases. V lost 4 bases to trimming and J lost 4 bases; unmatched junction nucleotides: 12. The germline V gene has CDR1 SGHNT and CDR2 YYREEE (reference sequence). This CDR3 region has 16 residues. The CDR3 loop reads CASSPGRPSGTYEQYF. Written as DNA, the CDR3 is TGTGCCAGCAGCCCCGGAAGGCCTAGCGGGACTTACGAGCAGTACTTC.

V and J are TRBV7-2 and TRBJ1-5, with D unclear. This CDR3 is built from 15 residues. Trimming removed 1 base from V and 0 bases from J, with 7 bases in between. In germline, CDR1 is SGHTA, CDR2 FQGNSA. As DNA, the CDR3 is TGTGCCAGCAGCTTAGGTTCGTATAGCAATCAGCCCCAGCATTTT. Translated, it gives CASSLGSYSNQPQHF.

The chain uses TRBV29-1 and TRBJ2-7; 8 positions match TRBD1. Germline-derived CDR1 and CDR2 are SQVTM and ANQGSEA. The CDR3 loop spans 14 amino acids. With 6 bases clipped from V and 4 bases from J, the junction kept 11 bases outside the gene matches. The CDR3 region is CSVLSDRVGYEQYF. The CDR3 region has the DNA TGCAGCGTCCTTTCGGACAGGGTCGGTTACGAGCAGTACTTC.

The chain has TRBV11-3 and TRBJ1-1; 7 bases map to TRBD1. The CDR3 length is 14 residues. The V segment lost 5 bases and the J segment 0 bases; nucleotides outside the gene matches: 3. Germline CDR1 and CDR2: SGHNT and YENEEA. CDR3: CASSPRGVNTEAFF. CDR3 bases: TGTGCCAGCAGCCCCAGGGGGGTGAACACTGAAGCTTTCTTT.

The rearrangement uses TRBV5-1 and TRBJ2-7; maybe TRBD1 (6 bases). The CDR3 runs to 16 residues. With 3 bases removed from V and 3 bases from J, the gap between germline ends came to 19 bases. The germline V gene encodes CDR1 SGHRS and CDR2 YFSETQ. The CDR3 region has the DNA TGCGCCAGCAGCTACGAACCCGGGACAACGAGCTACGAGCAGTACTTC. Its protein is CASSYEPGTTSYEQYF.

The chain employs TRBV4-1 and TRBJ1-5, with a weak D call TRBD1 (6 bases). V gave up 3 bases and J gave up 2 bases, with 11 bases separating them. Germline CDR1 is MGHRA and CDR2 is YSYEKL. The CDR3 has 15 amino acids. Written as DNA, the CDR3 is TGCGCCAGCAGCCAGGCACAGGGTGGCAATCAGCCCCAGCATTTT. Its translation: CASSQAQGGNQPQHF.

The V and J genes are TRBV28 and TRBJ2-7; unclear D gene. CDR3 length equals 11 residues. Germline V gene lookup returns CDR1 MDHEN and CDR2 SYDVKM. V lost 6 bases and J 4 bases, leaving 7 bases between the germline ends. The CDR3 bases are TGTGCCAGCAGCTATGCGTACGAGCAGTACTTC. Protein sequence: CASSYAYEQYF.

The chain is built from TRBV30 and TRBJ1-1; D uncertain. The CDR3 spans 13 residues. The germline V and J ends were trimmed by 3 bases and 1 base, with 9 bases remaining between them. Germline-derived CDR1 and CDR2 are GTSNPN and SVGIG (reference sequence). CDR3 nucleotides: TGTGCCTGGAGCCCGGTAAGGAACACTGAAGCTTTCTTT. Translation: CAWSPVRNTEAFF.

This clone was recorded a few times. This chain connects TRBV6-1 to TRBJ2-7; D perhaps matches TRBD1 (6 bases). Germline CDR1 is MNHNS and CDR2 is SASEGT. V lost 8 bases and J lost 1, with 18 bases in between. The CDR3 length is 15 residues. CDR3 protein: CASRRSGQPSYEQYF. In DNA, the CDR3 is TGTGCCAGCCGAAGGTCTGGACAGCCGTCCTACGAGCAGTACTTC.

The chain carries TRBV7-2 and TRBJ2-7; 8 bases align to TRBD2. In germline, CDR1 is SGHTA, CDR2 FQGNSA. The trim removed 5 bases at V and 3 bases at J, leaving 12 bases unmatched. The CDR3 spans 16 residues. CDR3 region: CASSPRRWAGGYEQYF. In DNA form, the CDR3 reads TGTGCCAGCAGCCCGCGACGGTGGGCGGGAGGCTACGAGCAGTACTTC.